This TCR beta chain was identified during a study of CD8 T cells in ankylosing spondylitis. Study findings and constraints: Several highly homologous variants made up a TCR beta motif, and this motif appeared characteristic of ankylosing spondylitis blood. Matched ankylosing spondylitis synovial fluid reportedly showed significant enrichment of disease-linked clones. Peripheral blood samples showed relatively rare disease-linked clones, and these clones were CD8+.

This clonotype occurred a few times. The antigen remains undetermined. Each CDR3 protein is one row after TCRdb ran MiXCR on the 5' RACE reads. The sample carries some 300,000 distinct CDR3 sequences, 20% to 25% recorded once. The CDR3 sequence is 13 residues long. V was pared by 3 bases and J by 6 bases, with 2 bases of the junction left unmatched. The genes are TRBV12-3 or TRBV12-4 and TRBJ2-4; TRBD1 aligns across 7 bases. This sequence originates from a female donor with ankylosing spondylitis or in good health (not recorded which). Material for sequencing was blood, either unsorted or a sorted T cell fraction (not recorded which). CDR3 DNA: TGTGCCAGCAGTTTCCCAGGGGGAAACATTCAGTACTTC. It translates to CASSFPGGNIQYF.